This TCR beta chain was sequenced for a study of T cell responses to AZD1222 COVID-19 vaccine. Study conclusions and caveats: Reports say nearly half of spike-specific TCRs go after unmutated variant regions. Spike-specific TCR breadth and depth went up after people got two AZD1222 doses. It was only a handful of AZD1222 recipients who were seropositive at baseline. There were mostly white British donors and more females than males, and clonal diversity was possibly underestimated.

Comments on this clone: Its antigen is still unknown.

The CDR3 totals 15 residues. The ends lost 5 bases at V and 10 bases at J; junction bases unmatched: 11. CDR1 is LNHDA, CDR2 SQIVND, per germline (reference sequence). Assay: immunoSEQ multiplex PCR; the TCRdb copy retains only in-frame clones and omits some. This table has under 200,000 clones, around 92% appearing once. The sequence was collected from an adult in good health. The sequencing here drew on peripheral blood, taken on day 0 of AZD1222 vaccination. The V and J genes are TRBV19 and TRBJ1-4; 9 bases fit TRBD1. CDR3 region: CASSPSTGGGAKLFF. The CDR3 DNA is TGTGCCAGTAGTCCATCGACAGGGGGAGGTGCAAAACTGTTTTTT.